This TCR beta chain emerged from a study of early T cells in non-severe SARS-CoV-2 infection (dated by TCRdb to about 2021). Background for the entire study: Because TCR sequencing was done on bulk RNA from unsorted whole blood, the alpha and beta chains could not be paired.

Beyond this particular receptor, the publication reports: VDJdb matching was skewed toward anti-spike CD8 responses and likely underestimated virus-specific expansions by missing private and CD4 specificities.

Library generation was performed with 5' RACE. Sequenced on a NextSeq 500. In the TCR library protocol, unique molecular identifiers were attached to individual cDNA molecules to correct for PCR bias and sequencing error. Sequencing covered both TCR alpha and beta chains, and within each sample the abundances of alpha and beta sequences were tightly co-correlated. As for the authors' bioinformatics: Decombinator V4 was used to annotate the V gene, J gene and CDR3 of the TCR sequences. TCRs were defined as expanded if a significant change between any two time points was detected under a Poisson model with p below 0.0001. Abundances of TCRs were expressed as counts per million after normalisation to the total number of TCRs sequenced in each sample. TRAV1-2 paired with TRAJ12, TRAJ20 or TRAJ33 defined MAIT TCRs, while TRAV10 paired with TRAJ18 defined iNKT TCRs. VDJdb, accessed 1 November 2021, was searched for CMV, EBV and SARS-CoV-2 annotated TCRs, with TCRs annotated for multiple antigens excluded. TCRdb redid the processing of the public reads, applying fastp at Q25 and MiXCR, and retained in-frame beta chains. Each entry is one CDR3 protein sequence, shown with its most common DNA and genes. TCRdb's processing, not the authors', yielded these V and J calls. In all, the sample holds 57,000 or so distinct CDR3 sequences, and roughly 5.9% of those were seen once. The ten most abundant clones make up roughly 6.4% of the sample.

This was a case-control study nested in a cohort of healthcare workers in London, UK, who had nasopharyngeal swab PCR tests and blood samples taken every week. Healthcare workers were recruited during the week of the UK lockdown, between 23 and 31 March 2020, and followed weekly for up to 16 weeks. This clonotype has at least ten counts. Its target antigen remains unknown. Base quality data are lacking; no much larger clone is found one base away. The germline V and J ends show losses of 4 bases and 4 bases respectively, and no gene match explains 5 bases of the junction. The germline V gene encodes CDR1 SGHKS and CDR2 YYEKEE (reference sequence). Including the terminal cysteine and phenylalanine, the CDR3 comprises 15 residues. Just the 45-base CDR3 DNA is kept, in frame starting at base 1.

Sequencing was carried out using whole blood. The chain uses TRBV5-5 and TRBJ2-1, and TRBD2 aligns with 10 junction nucleotides. The clonotype comes from an adult who was a healthcare worker with PCR-confirmed SARS-CoV-2 infection or an uninfected control (not recorded which). The sequenced DNA: TGTGCCAGCAGCGTAGGACTAGCGGAGTACAATGAGCAGTTCTTC. This sequence encodes CASSVGLAEYNEQFF.